Listed below are T cell receptor beta chains from one sample, sequenced in a study of blood T cell repertoires in COVID-19. Using immunoSEQ multiplex PCR, the repertoire was profiled, and TCRdb retains in-frame clones only, with some absent. Among 120,000 to 150,000 clones listed, around nine tenths were seen once. Sequenced sample: peripheral blood. These receptors came from a human donor in a cohort sampled during active COVID-19. Both conserved end residues are part of each CDR3.

>TRBJ1-1|TRBV14
CASSRVRAEGEAFF
>TRBJ2-5|TRBV7-6
CASSYRGGETQYF
>TRBJ1-1|TRBV12-3/TRBV12-4
CASSLRGRTEAFF
>TRBJ2-4|TRBV6-2/TRBV6-3
CASSKGLAGGPRNIQYF
>TRBJ2-2|TRBV25-1
CASSEFEPSGELFF
>TRBJ1-5|TRBV20-1
CSARDRRAQHF
>TRBJ2-2|TRBV7-3
CASRRVGDTGELFF
>TRBJ2-3|TRBV3-1/TRBV3-2
CASSHFRGPGTSGSTDTQYF
>TRBJ1-1|TRBV18
CASSPLEGIDEAFF
>TRBJ1-5|TRBV7-2
CASSSDRVSQPQHF
>TRBJ2-7|TRBV18
CASSPSGSYEQYF
>TRBJ1-4|TRBV19
CASSPSGDEKLFF
>TRBJ2-5|TRBV12-3/TRBV12-4
CASSRGETQYF
>TRBJ2-3|TRBV9
CASSVGPGVFTDTQYF
>TRBJ1-1|TRBV9
CASSARDRHELGAFF
>TRBJ2-5|TRBV18
CASSTTTGGGETQYF
>TRBJ2-5|TRBV7-9
CASSQPGTGLETQYF
>TRBJ2-5|TRBV30
CAWNRRGRRETQYF
>TRBJ1-6|TRBV5-6
CASRGQGWNSPLHF
>TRBJ1-1|TRBV4-3
CASSSDSGGETEAFF
>TRBJ2-7|TRBV27
CASSLTVGQEFYEQYF
>TRBJ2-1|TRBV5-4
CASSTGGPYSYNEQFF
>TRBJ2-7|TRBV28
CASSPTSTYEQYF
>TRBJ1-1|TRBV19
CASSRSIAEAFF
>TRBJ1-2|TRBV4-1
CASRLQGVAYGYTF
>TRBJ2-1|TRBV27
CASSPLGGVRSNEQFF
>TRBJ2-2|TRBV20-1
CSASPVNTGELFF
>TRBJ1-2|TRBV7-2
CASSLHMSGPTDYGYTF
>TRBJ1-4|TRBV4-1
CAQTGSRGNEKLFF
>TRBJ2-7|TRBV28
CASSISGSRSYEQYF
>TRBJ2-7|TRBV28
CASSSTGYEQYF
>TRBJ2-7|TRBV5-1
CASSLQGQSYEQYF
>TRBJ1-2|TRBV6-1
CASSEAKGHDDGYTF
>TRBJ2-5|TRBV5-4
CASSPGRDSGETQYF
>TRBJ1-5|TRBV19
CASSIPRRGLGSNQPQHF
>TRBJ2-1|TRBV3-1/TRBV3-2
CASSQGRLAGSVEQFF
>TRBJ1-2|TRBV4-2
CASSPGDRGYGYTF
>TRBJ1-4|TRBV6-6
CASSYPIATNEKLFF
>TRBJ2-5|TRBV29-1
CSINRGLQETQYF
>TRBJ1-2|TRBV5-4
CASSLLGGNYGYTF
>TRBJ1-5|TRBV24-1
CATSEGGQGGGQPQHF
>TRBJ2-7|TRBV28
CASSWRGAEEQYF
>TRBJ2-3|TRBV7-2
CASTPRGFTDTQYF
>TRBJ2-1|TRBV10-3
CAISEEGQGNEQFF
>TRBJ1-3|TRBV6-5
CASSDRVSGNTIYF
>TRBJ1-4|TRBV6-2/TRBV6-3
CASSYGGTGEGEKLFF
>TRBJ2-5|TRBV10-2
CASSGTGGGTQYF
>TRBJ1-6|TRBV5-6
CASSFQTYNSPLHF
>TRBJ1-6|TRBV27
CASSLYQTGSNSPLHF
>TRBJ2-3|TRBV25-1
CASSEQRYTDTQYF
>TRBJ1-1|TRBV21-1
CASSDGTVNHTEAFF
>TRBJ2-1|TRBV2
CASSLDRSSYNEQFF
>TRBJ2-1|TRBV27
CASRGGYNEQFF
>TRBJ2-1|TRBV28
CASLGGGGSNEQFF
>TRBJ2-3|TRBV18
CASSPPRTGYTDTQYF
>TRBJ1-3|TRBV2
CASSEQGNTIYF
>TRBJ2-1|TRBV2
CASQPSGQGYNEQFF
>TRBJ1-1|TRBV5-1
CASSSKIQGADTEAFF
>TRBJ2-3|TRBV15
CATSRTVTSTDTQYF